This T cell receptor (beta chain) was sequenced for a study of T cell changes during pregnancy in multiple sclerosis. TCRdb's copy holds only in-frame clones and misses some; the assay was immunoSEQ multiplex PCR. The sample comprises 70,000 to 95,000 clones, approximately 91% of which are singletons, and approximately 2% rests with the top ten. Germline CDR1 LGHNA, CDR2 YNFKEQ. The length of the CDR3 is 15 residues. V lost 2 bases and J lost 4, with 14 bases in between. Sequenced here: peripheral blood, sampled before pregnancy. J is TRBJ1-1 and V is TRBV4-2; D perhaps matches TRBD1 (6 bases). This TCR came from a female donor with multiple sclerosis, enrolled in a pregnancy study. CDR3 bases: TGTGCCAGCAGCCAACCCTCAGGGGAAGGCACTGAAGCTTTCTTT. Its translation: CASSQPSGEGTEAFF.